The 8 T cell receptor beta chains below come from one sample, sequenced in a study of T cell repertoires in cytomegalovirus infection. MiXCR was run by TCRdb on the reads, yielding one entry per CDR3 protein. Of roughly 80,000 distinct CDR3 sequences detected, roughly 39% appear once; the ten largest clones hold more than 80%. These receptors' targets are unknown. The source was CD8+ T cells from cultured PBMCs, collected from culture after CMV antigen stimulation. These receptors came from a human donor in good health (CMV status not recorded). Some clones in this sample may be carry-over from other donors' samples.

This clonotype was observed a handful of times. CDR3 nucleotides: TGTGCCAGCAGCTTAGGGACAGGGGACATGCTCGAGCAGTACTTC. This sequence encodes CASSLGTGDMLEQYF. The chain combines TRBV7-8 with TRBJ2-7, with TRBD1 matching 9 bases. V dropped 1 base and J dropped 6; count of bases not matched to a gene: 7. Germline loops: CDR1 SGHVS, CDR2 FQNEAQ. The CDR3 runs to 15 residues.

The chain carries TRBV7-9 and TRBJ2-7, with a tentative D call TRBD1 (5 bases). The CDR3 is 15 amino acids. The V gene lost 5 bases and the J gene lost 3 bases, with 17 bases spanning the gap. Germline assignment: CDR1 SEHNR and CDR2 FQNEAQ (reference sequence). This CDR3 reads CASSPARQSLYEQYF. The CDR3 DNA is TGTGCCAGCAGCCCCGCGAGACAGAGCCTCTACGAGCAGTACTTC.

This clonotype came up once. The chain uses TRBV18 and TRBJ2-7; possible D gene TRBD2, 5 bases. Germline V lookup: CDR1 KGHSH, CDR2 LQKENI. The CDR3 has 15 amino acids. The germline V and J ends were trimmed by 6 bases and 2 bases, with 17 bases remaining between them. In DNA form, the CDR3 reads TGTGCCAGCTCTCTCCGAGGGCAGGACCCCTACGAGCAGTACTTC. Translation gives CASSLRGQDPYEQYF.

This chain connects TRBV7-6 to TRBJ1-1; D unresolved. Per the germline V gene, CDR1 is SGHVS and CDR2 is FNYEAQ. This CDR3 spans 14 amino acids. Trimming shortened V by 0 bases and J by 3 bases, and 8 bases separated the two germline ends. The CDR3 loop is CASSLARGDTEAFF. The CDR3, as DNA: TGTGCCAGCAGCTTAGCTCGGGGTGACACTGAAGCTTTCTTT. The full variable domain, in which reference TRBV7-6 and TRBJ1-1 provide the parts outside the CDR3, is GAGVSQSPRYKVTKRGQDVALRCDPISGHVSLYWYRQALGQGPEFLTYFNYEAQQDKSGLPNDRFSAERPEGSISTLTIQRTEQRDSAMYRCASSLARGDTEAFFGQGTRLTVV.

This clonotype was seen only a few times. Here the CDR3 DNA reads TGTGCCAGCAGCTTGATGTCCAACGGGGACATTCAGTACTTC. Translating it yields CASSLMSNGDIQYF. The chain has TRBV7-2 and TRBJ2-4, with a tentative D call TRBD2 (5 bases). V was pared by 3 bases and J by 8 bases, with 14 bases between. CDR3 length: 14 amino acids. Germline CDR1 is SGHTA and CDR2 is FQGNSA.

The chain has TRBV7-8 and TRBJ1-1; unclear D gene. Trimming left V 3 bases short and J 3 bases short, with 5 bases between. The CDR3 contains 12 residues. Germline V gene sequence: CDR1 SGHVS, CDR2 FQNEAQ. The CDR3 sequence: CASSLVDTEAFF. The CDR3 DNA reads as TGTGCCAGCAGCTTGGTGGACACTGAAGCTTTCTTT.

This clonotype was found a few times. The J gene is TRBJ2-7, the V gene TRBV28; D is ambiguous. This CDR3 is built from 14 residues. Germline values: CDR1 MDHEN, CDR2 SYDVKM. The V end was cut by 3 bases, the J end by 5 bases, with 14 bases between. CDR3 sequence (DNA): TGTGCCAGCAGTTTCCTCGGTGGGTCTAACGAGCAGTACTTC. Its protein product is CASSFLGGSNEQYF.

The chain combines TRBV7-9 with TRBJ2-5; D not certain. Looked up from germline, CDR1 is SEHNR and CDR2 is FQNEAQ (reference sequence). This CDR3 is built from 15 residues. The V end was cut by 2 bases, the J end by 0 bases, with 10 bases between. DNA of the CDR3: TGTGCCAGCAGCTTACCGCGGACCAACCAAGAGACCCAGTACTTC. The encoded protein is CASSLPRTNQETQYF.